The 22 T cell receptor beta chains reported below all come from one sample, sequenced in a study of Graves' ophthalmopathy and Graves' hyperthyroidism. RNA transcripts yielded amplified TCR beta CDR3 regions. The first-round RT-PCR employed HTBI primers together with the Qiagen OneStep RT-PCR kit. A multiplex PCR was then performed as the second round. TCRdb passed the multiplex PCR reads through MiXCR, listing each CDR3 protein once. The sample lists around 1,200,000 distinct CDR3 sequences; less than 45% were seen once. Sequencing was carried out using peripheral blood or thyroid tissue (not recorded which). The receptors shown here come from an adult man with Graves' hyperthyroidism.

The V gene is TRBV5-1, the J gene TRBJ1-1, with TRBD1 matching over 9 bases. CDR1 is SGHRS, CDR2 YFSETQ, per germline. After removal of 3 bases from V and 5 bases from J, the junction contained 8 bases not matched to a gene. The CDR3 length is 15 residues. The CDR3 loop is CASSSLTGGITEAFF. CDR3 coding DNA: TGCGCCAGCAGCTCCTTGACAGGGGGGATTACTGAAGCTTTCTTT.

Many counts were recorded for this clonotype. CDR3 sequence reads: CSVDPPGVGTEAFF. The CDR3, as DNA: TGCAGCGTTGACCCCCCGGGGGTAGGGACTGAAGCTTTCTTT. The chain couples TRBV29-1 to TRBJ1-1; tentative D call: TRBD1 (5 bases). Germline assignment: CDR1 SQVTM and CDR2 ANQGSEA. The V and J ends lost 3 bases and 5 bases respectively, with 16 bases between them. This CDR3 contains 14 residues.

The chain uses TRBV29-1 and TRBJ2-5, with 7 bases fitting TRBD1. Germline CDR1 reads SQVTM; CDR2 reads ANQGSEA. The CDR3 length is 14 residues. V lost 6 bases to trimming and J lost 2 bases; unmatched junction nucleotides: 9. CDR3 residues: CSVLSRQGQETQYF. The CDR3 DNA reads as TGCAGCGTCCTATCCCGACAGGGACAAGAGACCCAGTACTTC.

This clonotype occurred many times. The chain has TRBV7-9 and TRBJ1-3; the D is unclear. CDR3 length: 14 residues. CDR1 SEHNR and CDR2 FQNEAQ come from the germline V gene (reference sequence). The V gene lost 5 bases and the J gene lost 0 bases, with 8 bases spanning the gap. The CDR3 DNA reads TGTGCCAGCAGCCCCGAGTCCTCTGGAAACACCATATATTTT. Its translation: CASSPESSGNTIYF. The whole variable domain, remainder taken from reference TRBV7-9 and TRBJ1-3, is DTGVSQNPRHKITKRGQNVTFRCDPISEHNRLYWYRQTLGQGPEFLTYFQNEAQLEKSRLLSDRFSAERPKGSFSTLEIQRTEQGDSAMYLCASSPESSGNTIYFGEGSWLTVV.

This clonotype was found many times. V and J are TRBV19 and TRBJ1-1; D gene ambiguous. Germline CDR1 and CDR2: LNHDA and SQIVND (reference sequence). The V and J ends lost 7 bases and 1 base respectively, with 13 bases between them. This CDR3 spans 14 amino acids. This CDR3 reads CASKQDGWNTEAFF. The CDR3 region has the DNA TGTGCCAGTAAACAAGACGGCTGGAACACTGAAGCTTTCTTT.

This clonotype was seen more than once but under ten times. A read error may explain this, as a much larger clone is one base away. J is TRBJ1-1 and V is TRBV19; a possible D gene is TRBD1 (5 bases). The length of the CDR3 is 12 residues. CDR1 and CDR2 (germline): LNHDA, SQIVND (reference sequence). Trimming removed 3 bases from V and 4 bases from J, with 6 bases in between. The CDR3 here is CASSMRGTEAFF. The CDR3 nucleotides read TGTGCCAGTAGTATGAGGGGCACTGAAGCTTTCTTT.

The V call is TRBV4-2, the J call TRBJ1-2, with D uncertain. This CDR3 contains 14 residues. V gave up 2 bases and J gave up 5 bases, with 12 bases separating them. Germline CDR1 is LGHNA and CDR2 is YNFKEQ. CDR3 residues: CASSQLVEGYGYTF. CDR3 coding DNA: TGTGCCAGCAGCCAACTCGTGGAGGGATATGGCTACACCTTC.

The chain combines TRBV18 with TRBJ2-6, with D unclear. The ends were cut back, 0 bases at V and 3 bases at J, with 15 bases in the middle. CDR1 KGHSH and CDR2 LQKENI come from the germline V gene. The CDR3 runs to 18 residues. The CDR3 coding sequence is TGTGCCAGCTCACCACCGGCAAGGGTGTGGGTTGGGGCCAACGTCCTGACTTTC. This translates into CASSPPARVWVGANVLTF.

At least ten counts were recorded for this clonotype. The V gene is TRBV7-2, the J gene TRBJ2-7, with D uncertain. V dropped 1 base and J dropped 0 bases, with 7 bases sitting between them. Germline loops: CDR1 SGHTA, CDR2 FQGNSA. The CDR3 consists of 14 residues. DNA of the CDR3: TGTGCCAGCAGCTTAGATGTGCTCTCCTACGAGCAGTACTTC. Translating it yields CASSLDVLSYEQYF.

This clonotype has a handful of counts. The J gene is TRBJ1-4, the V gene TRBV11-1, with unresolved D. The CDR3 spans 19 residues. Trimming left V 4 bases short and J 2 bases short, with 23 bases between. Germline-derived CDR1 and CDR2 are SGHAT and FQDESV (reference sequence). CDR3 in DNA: TGTGCCAGCAGCTCGACCGGGATCCCCGGTGCGGGCACTAATGAAAAACTGTTTTTT. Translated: CASSSTGIPGAGTNEKLFF.

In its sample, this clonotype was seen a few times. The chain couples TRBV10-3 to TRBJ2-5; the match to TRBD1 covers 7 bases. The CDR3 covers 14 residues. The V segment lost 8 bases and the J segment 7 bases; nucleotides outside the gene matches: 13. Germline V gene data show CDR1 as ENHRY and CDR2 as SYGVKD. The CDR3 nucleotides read TGTGCCATCGCAGGGACAGCCCTCGTCGGGACCCAGTACTTC. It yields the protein CAIAGTALVGTQYF.

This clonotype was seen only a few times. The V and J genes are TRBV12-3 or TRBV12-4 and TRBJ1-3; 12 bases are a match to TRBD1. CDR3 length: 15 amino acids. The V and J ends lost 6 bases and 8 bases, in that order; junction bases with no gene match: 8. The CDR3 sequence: CASSLRDRGRYTIYF. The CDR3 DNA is TGTGCCAGCAGCCTCCGGGACAGGGGGCGTTACACCATATATTTT.

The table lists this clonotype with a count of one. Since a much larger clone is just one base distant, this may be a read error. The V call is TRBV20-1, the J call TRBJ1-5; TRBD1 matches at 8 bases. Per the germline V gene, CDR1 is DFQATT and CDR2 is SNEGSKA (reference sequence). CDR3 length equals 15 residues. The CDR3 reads CSARDRGRSSQPQHF. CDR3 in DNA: TGCAGTGCTAGAGACAGGGGGCGAAGCAGTCAGCCCCAGCATTTT.

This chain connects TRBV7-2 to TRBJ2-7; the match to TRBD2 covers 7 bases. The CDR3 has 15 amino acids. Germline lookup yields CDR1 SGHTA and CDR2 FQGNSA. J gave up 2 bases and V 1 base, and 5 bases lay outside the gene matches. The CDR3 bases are TGTGCCAGCAGCTTAGTACCGGGGGGAACCTACGAGCAGTACTTC. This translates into CASSLVPGGTYEQYF.

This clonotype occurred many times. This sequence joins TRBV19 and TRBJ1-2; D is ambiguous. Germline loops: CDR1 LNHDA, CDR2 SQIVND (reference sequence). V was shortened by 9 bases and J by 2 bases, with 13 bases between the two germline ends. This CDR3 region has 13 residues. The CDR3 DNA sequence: TGTGCCAGCAGTCCCGGCGTGAACTATGGCTACACCTTC. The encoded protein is CASSPGVNYGYTF.

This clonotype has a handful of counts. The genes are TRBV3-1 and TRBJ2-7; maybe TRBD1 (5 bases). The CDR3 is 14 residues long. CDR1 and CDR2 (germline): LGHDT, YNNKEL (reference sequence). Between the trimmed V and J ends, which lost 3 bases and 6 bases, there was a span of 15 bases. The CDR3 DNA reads TGTGCCAGCAGCCAGAGGACCACAGGTTCCGAGCAGTACTTC. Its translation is CASSQRTTGSEQYF.

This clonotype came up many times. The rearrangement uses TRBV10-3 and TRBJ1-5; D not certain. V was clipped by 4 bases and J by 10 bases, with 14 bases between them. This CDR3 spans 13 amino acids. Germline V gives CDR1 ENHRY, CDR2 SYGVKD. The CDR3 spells CAISGSPVGPQHF. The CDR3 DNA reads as TGTGCCATCAGTGGATCACCTGTAGGCCCCCAGCATTTT.

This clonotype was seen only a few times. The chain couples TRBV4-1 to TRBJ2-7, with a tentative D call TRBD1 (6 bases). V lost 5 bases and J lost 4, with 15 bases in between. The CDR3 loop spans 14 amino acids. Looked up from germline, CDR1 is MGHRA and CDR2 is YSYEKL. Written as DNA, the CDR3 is TGCGCCAGCAGCGAAAAGCAGGGGTTTTACGAGCAGTACTTC. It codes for CASSEKQGFYEQYF.

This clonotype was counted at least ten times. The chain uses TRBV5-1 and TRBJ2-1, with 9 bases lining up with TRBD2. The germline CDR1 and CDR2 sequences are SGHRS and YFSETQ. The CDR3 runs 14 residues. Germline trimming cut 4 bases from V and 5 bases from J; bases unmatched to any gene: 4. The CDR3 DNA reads TGCGCCAGCAGCAAGTCTAGCGGGAACAATGAGCAGTTCTTC. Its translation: CASSKSSGNNEQFF.

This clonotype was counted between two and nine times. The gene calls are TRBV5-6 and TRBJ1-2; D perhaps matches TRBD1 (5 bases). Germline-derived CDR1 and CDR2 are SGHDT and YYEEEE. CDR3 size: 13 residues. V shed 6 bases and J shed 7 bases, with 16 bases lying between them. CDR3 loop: CASNSGLAIGYTF. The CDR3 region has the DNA TGTGCCAGCAACTCAGGGCTGGCTATTGGCTACACCTTC. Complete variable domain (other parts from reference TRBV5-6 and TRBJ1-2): DAGVTQSPTHLIKTRGQQVTLRCSPKSGHDTVSWYQQALGQGPQFIFQYYEEEERQRGNFPDRFSGHQFPNYSSELNVNALLLGDSALYLCASNSGLAIGYTFGSGTRLTVV.

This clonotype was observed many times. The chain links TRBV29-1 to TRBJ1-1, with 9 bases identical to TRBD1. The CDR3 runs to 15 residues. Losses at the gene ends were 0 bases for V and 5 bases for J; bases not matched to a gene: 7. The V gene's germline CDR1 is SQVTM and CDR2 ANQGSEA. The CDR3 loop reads CSVEDLGQGKTEAFF. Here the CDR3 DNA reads TGCAGCGTTGAAGATCTGGGACAGGGTAAGACTGAAGCTTTCTTT.

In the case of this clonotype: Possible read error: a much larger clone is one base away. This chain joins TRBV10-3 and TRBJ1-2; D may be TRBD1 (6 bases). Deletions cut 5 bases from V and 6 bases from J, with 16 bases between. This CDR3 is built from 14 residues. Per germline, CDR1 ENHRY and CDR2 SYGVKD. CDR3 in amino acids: CAISYSKGHNGYTF. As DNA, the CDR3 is TGTGCCATCAGTTACTCGAAGGGACATAATGGCTACACCTTC.